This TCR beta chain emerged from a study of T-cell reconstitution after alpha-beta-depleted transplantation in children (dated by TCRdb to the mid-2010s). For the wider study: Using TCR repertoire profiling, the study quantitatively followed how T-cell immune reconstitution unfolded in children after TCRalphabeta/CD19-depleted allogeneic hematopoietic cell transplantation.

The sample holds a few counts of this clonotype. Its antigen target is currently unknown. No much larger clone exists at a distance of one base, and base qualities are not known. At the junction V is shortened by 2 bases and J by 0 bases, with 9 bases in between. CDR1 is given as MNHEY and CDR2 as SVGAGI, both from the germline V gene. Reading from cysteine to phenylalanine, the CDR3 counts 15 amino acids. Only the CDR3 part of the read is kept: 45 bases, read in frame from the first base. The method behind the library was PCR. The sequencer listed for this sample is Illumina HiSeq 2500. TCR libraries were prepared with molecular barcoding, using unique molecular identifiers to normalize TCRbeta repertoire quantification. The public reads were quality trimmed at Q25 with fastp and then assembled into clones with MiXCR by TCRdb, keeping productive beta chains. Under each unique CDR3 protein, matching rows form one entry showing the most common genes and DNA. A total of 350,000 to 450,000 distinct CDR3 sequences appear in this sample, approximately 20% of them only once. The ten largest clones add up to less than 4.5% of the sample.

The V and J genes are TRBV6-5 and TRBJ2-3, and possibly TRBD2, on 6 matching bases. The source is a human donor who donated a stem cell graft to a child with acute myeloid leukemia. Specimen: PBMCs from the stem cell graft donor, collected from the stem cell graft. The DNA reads TGTGCCAGCAGTTACGCGGGGTCTAGCACAGATACGCAGTATTTT. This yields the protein CASSYAGSSTDTQYF.